The present T cell receptor beta chain was sequenced within a study of beta chain features in type 1 diabetes. The wider study: Sorted cells, about 99 million in number, were examined across all samples. Overall study findings and caveats: Whether HLA type influences TCRB rearrangement remained unresolved here. Type 1 diabetes patients had TCRB CDR3s that were shorter (moderately but significantly so) in all four CD4+ subsets.

As concerns this clone: The antigen is undetermined.

Reverse transcribing all isolated RNA meant expressed TCRB transcripts were sequenced. Libraries were prepared by immunoSEQ multiplex PCR; TCRdb keeps only in-frame clonotypes and omits some of them. The table includes tens of thousands of clones, about 70% detected once. The germline V gene encodes CDR1 SGHRS and CDR2 YFSETQ. After removal of 3 bases from V and 5 bases from J, the junction contained 8 bases not matched to a gene. This CDR3 has 14 amino acids. The chain is built from TRBV5-1 and TRBJ2-7; 7 nucleotides agree with TRBD2. This clonotype originated in a middle-aged woman with type 1 diabetes. The material sequenced was stem cell memory CD4+ T cells from blood. The CDR3 region is CASSSIPTSNEQYF. The CDR3 region has the DNA TGCGCCAGCAGCTCAATACCGACTAGCAACGAGCAGTACTTC.